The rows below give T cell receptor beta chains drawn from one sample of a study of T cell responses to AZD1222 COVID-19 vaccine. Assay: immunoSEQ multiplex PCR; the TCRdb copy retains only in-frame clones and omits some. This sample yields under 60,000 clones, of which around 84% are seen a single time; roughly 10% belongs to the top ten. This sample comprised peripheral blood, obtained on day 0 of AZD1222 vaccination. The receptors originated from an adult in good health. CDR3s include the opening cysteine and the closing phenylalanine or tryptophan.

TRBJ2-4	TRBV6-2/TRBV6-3	CASSYRIFDRELAKNIQYF
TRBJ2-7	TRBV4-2	CASSQLQVPYEQYF
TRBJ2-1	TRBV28	CASSRDRGSYNEQFF
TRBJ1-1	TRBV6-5	CASSTRNTEAFF
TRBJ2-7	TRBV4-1	CASSQGSGVSSYEQYF
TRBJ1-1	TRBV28	CASSSGTWNTEAFF
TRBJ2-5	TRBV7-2	CASSLNVRLKETQYF
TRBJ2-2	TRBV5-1	CASRRETGWGELFF
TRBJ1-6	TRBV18	CASSFDVRAANSPLHF
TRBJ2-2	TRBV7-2	CASSLDGGLRGTGELFF
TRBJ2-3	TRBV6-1	CASSEARGDTQYF